Following are 14 T cell receptor beta chains from one sample sequenced in a study of T cell clonality in common variable immunodeficiency. TCRdb keeps only in-frame clones here, not all; method: immunoSEQ multiplex PCR. This sample carries about 66,000 clones, none of them present only once. Sequencing was done on a sample of peripheral blood mononuclear cells. These receptors all come from a person between 18 and 75 years old in good health.

This clone was detected ten times or more. The part of the CDR3 DNA that was read is TGTGCCAGCAGCTTGGAGGGGTCCTATAATTCACCC. It specifies CASSLEGSYNSP. The CDR3 in its entirety is CASSLEGSYNSPLHF. This rearrangement joins TRBV5-4 to TRBJ1-6, with D maybe TRBD1 (5 bases). The CDR3 end falls 3 residues outside the read, so it is completed with the germline J gene. With 0 bases removed from V and 1 base from J, the gap between germline ends came to 5 bases. Germline V gene lookup returns CDR1 SGHNT and CDR2 YYREEE (reference sequence). The CDR3 has 15 amino acids.

This clone appeared many times. The DNA ends 3 residues before the CDR3 does, and the rest of the CDR3 is filled in from the germline J gene. The chain couples TRBV7-8 to TRBJ2-7, with 12 bases identical to TRBD2. Trimming cost V 1 base and J 2 bases; bases outside gene matches: 3. The germline gives CDR1 SGHVS, CDR2 FQNEAQ. CDR3 size: 16 residues. CDR3 sequence reads: CASSLDGLAGTYEQYF. The CDR3 bases that were read are TGTGCCAGCAGCTTAGATGGACTAGCGGGAACCTACGAG.

The table lists this clone with many counts. The CDR3 end falls 3 residues outside the read, so it is completed with the germline J gene. V is TRBV5-1 and J is TRBJ1-6; D gene unclear. Germline-derived CDR1 and CDR2 are SGHRS and YFSETQ. The CDR3 contains 16 residues. V lost 6 bases to trimming and J lost 4 bases, with 17 bases between them. CDR3 protein: CASINNSQVYNSPLHF. CDR3 bases read: TGCGCCAGCATCAACAACAGCCAAGTTTATAATTCACCC.

This clone occurred many times. The CDR3 goes on 3 residues after the read ends, and that part is filled in from the germline J gene. The chain carries TRBV10-1 and TRBJ2-1, with 7 positions matching TRBD2. From germline, CDR1 is WNHNN and CDR2 SYGVQD (reference sequence). V dropped 6 bases and J dropped 7; count of bases not matched to a gene: 9. The CDR3 runs 14 residues. CDR3 DNA, as far as it was read: TGCGCCAGCAGGGCTAGCGGTCTTGGGAATGAG. Amino acid sequence: CASRASGLGNE. The full CDR3 reads CASRASGLGNEQFF.

Many counts were recorded for this clone. The read ends 3 residues shy of where the CDR3 ends; the end is completed using the germline J gene. The J gene is TRBJ1-2, the V gene TRBV30, with D possibly TRBD1 on 6 matching bases. Germline loops: CDR1 GTSNPN, CDR2 SVGIG (reference sequence). V was trimmed by 1 base and J by 5 bases, leaving 11 bases between them. The CDR3 is made up of 13 amino acids. The sequenced CDR3 bases are TGTGCCTGGAGTGGGGGGACAAATTATGGC. This codes for CAWSGGTNYG. The whole CDR3 is CAWSGGTNYGYTF.

This clone was found many times. The DNA ends 3 residues before the CDR3 does, and the rest of the CDR3 is filled in from the germline J gene. The rearrangement links TRBV4-1 to TRBJ2-7, with 11 bases identical to TRBD1. The CDR3 contains 15 residues. Looked up from germline, CDR1 is MGHRA and CDR2 is YSYEKL. The trim removed 4 bases at V and 5 bases at J, leaving 7 bases unmatched. CDR3 DNA (partial): TGCGCCAGCAGCCGAGAGGACAGGGGGCAGGACGAG. Its protein product is CASSREDRGQDE. The full CDR3 protein is CASSREDRGQDEQYF.

This clone was seen at least ten times. The read ends 3 residues before the CDR3 terminus; that terminus is restored from the germline J gene. V gene TRBV10-3 combines with J gene TRBJ1-1; 12 positions agree with TRBD1. This CDR3 spans 15 amino acids. CDR1 ENHRY and CDR2 SYGVKD come from the germline V gene. V dropped 7 bases and J dropped 5; count of bases not matched to a gene: 8. The CDR3 sequence is CAITEGDRGRTEAFF. The DNA read from the CDR3 is TGTGCCATCACCGAGGGGGACAGGGGGCGAACTGAA.

This clone has a count of ten or more. The CDR3 end falls 3 residues outside the read, so it is completed with the germline J gene. The rearrangement joins TRBV5-4 to TRBJ1-5; the D is unclear. This CDR3 has 15 amino acids. Germline CDR1 and CDR2: SGHNT and YYREEE (reference sequence). The V end was cut by 0 bases, the J end by 4 bases, with 11 bases between. The CDR3 DNA, read in part, is TGTGCCAGCAGCTTGGCGGCGGAAACGAATCAGCCC. The encoded protein is CASSLAAETNQP. The full-length CDR3 reads as CASSLAAETNQPQHF.

This clone has a count of ten or more. The read terminates 3 residues ahead of where the CDR3 ends, so the germline J gene completes it. This chain connects TRBV10-3 to TRBJ2-7, with 11 positions matching TRBD2. Germline-derived CDR1 and CDR2 are ENHRY and SYGVKD. The CDR3 consists of 19 residues. J lost 0 bases, V lost 0 bases, and 10 bases had no gene match. Here the CDR3 reads CAISESTPSGRYSSYEQYF. CDR3 DNA (partial): TGTGCCATCAGTGAGTCGACTCCTAGCGGGAGGTATTCCTCCTACGAG.

This clone was recorded at least ten times. The read stops 3 residues short of the end of the CDR3; the missing end is completed from the germline J gene. The chain links TRBV28 to TRBJ1-4; D gene unclear. Germline V CDR1 and CDR2: MDHEN, SYDVKM. The CDR3 extends over 14 amino acids. The V end was cut by 4 bases, the J end by 4 bases, with 10 bases between. Partial CDR3 DNA: TGTGCCAGCAGTTCCCCTGTACTTAATGAAAAA. This codes for CASSSPVLNEK. The full CDR3 protein reads CASSSPVLNEKLFF.

Comments on this clone: The read gets to within 3 residues of the CDR3 end, and the germline J gene fills in the rest. The chain employs TRBV11-2 and TRBJ2-7; D possibly corresponds to TRBD1 (6 bases). The germline gives CDR1 SGHAT, CDR2 FQNNGV. The V end was cut by 5 bases, the J end by 5 bases, with 19 bases between. The CDR3 contains 15 residues. CDR3: CASSPDYRVLHEQYF. The sequenced CDR3 bases are TGTGCCAGCAGCCCTGATTACAGGGTCCTCCACGAG.

This clone was seen repeatedly, ten times or more. The read ends 3 residues before the CDR3 terminus; that terminus is restored from the germline J gene. The rearrangement joins TRBV5-1 to TRBJ1-1, with TRBD1 matching over 8 bases. Germline CDR1 is SGHRS and CDR2 is YFSETQ. V gave up 0 bases and J gave up 5 bases; unmatched junction bases: 3. This CDR3 is built from 14 residues. CDR3 bases read: TGCGCCAGCAGCTTGGGGCGACAGGGGACTGAA. Translating it yields CASSLGRQGTE. The whole CDR3 sequence reads CASSLGRQGTEAFF. The variable domain in full, with the rest retrieved from reference TRBV5-1 and TRBJ1-1, is KAGVTQTPRYLIKTRGQQVTLSCSPISGHRSVSWYQQTPGQGLQFLFEYFSETQRNKGNFPGRFSGRQFSNSRSEMNVSTLELGDSALYLCASSLGRQGTEAFFGQGTRLTVV.

This clone has at least ten counts. CDR3 in amino acids: CASNRETNEKLFF. Partial CDR3 DNA: TGTGCCAGTAACAGGGAAACTAATGAAAAA. The V call is TRBV30, the J call TRBJ1-4, with D maybe TRBD1 (6 bases). Read sequence stops 3 residues before the CDR3 end, and the germline J gene provides the missing end. V lost 8 bases to trimming and J lost 1 base, with 11 bases between them. The CDR3 totals 13 residues. From germline, CDR1 is GTSNPN and CDR2 SVGIG (reference sequence).

This clone appeared many times. From the germline J gene comes the end of the CDR3, since the read stops 3 residues before it. This rearrangement joins TRBV20-1 to TRBJ1-6; 8 bases align to TRBD1. J was trimmed by 10 bases and V by 0 bases; bases with no gene match: 5. The CDR3 covers 14 residues. CDR1 and CDR2 from the germline V gene are DFQATT and SNEGSKA (reference sequence). Incomplete CDR3 DNA: TGCAGTGCTAGAGACAGGGGGCGAGGGTCACCC. Residues: CSARDRGRGSP. The complete CDR3 protein is CSARDRGRGSPLHF.